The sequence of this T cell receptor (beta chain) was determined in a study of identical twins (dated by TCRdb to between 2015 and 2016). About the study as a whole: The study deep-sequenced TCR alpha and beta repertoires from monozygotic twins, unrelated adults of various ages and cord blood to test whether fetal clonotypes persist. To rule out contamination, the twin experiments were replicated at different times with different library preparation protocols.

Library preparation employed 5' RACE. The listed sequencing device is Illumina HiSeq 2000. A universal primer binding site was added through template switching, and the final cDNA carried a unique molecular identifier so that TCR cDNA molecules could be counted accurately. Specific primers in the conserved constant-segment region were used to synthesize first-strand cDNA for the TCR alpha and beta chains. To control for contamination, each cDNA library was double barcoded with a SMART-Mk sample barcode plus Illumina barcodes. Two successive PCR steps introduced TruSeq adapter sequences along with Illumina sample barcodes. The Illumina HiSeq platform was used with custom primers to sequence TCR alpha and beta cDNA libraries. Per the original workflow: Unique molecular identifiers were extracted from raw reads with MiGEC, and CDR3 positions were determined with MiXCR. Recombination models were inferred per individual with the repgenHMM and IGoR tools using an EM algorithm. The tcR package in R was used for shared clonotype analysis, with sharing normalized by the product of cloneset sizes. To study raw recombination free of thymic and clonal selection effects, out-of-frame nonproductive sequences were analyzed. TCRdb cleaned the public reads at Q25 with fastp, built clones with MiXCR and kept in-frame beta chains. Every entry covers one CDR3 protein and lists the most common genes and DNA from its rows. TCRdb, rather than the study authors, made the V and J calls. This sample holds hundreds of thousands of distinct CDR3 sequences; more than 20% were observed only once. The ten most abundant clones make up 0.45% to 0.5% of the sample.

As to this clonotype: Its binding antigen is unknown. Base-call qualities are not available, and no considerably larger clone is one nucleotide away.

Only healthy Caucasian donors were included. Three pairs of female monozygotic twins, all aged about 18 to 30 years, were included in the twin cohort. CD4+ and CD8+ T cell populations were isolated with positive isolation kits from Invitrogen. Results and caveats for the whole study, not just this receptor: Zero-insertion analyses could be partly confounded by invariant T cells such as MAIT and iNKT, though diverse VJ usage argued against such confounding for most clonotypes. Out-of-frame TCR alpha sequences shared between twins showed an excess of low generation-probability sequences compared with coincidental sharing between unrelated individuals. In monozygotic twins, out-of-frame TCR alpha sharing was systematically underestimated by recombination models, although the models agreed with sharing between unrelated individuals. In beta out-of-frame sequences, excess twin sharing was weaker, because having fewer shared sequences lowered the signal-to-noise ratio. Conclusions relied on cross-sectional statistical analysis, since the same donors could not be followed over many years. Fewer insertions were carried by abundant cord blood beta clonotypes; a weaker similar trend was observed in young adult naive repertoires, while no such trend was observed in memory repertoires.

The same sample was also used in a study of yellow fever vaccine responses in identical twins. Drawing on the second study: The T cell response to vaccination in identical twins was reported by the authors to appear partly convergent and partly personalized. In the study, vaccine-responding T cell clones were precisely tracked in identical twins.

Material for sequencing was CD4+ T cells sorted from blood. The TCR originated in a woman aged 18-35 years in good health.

The CDR3 in this case is CASSPYSSYNEQFF. The bases read TGTGCCAGCAGCCCCTATTCCTCCTACAATGAGCAGTTCTTC. The chain is assembled from TRBV3-1 and TRBJ2-1, with no confidently assigned D gene. The CDR3 runs 14 amino acids, cysteine and phenylalanine included. CDR3 DNA is the only sequence kept; it has 42 bases, read in frame from the first base. V gives up 4 bases and J gives up 0 bases, and the segment between their germline ends measures 7 bases. The germline V gene (reference sequence) supplies CDR1 LGHDT and CDR2 YNNKEL.